Below are 9 T cell receptor beta chains sequenced from a single sample in a study of regulatory T cells in long-lasting Graves disease. To make TCR beta libraries, researchers used iRepertoire HTBI primers and Arm-PCR of CDR3 regions. A single record per CDR3 protein comes from TCRdb applying MiXCR to the multiplex PCR reads. The table lists hundreds of thousands of distinct CDR3 sequences, roughly 15% of them singletons. The time point was: newly diagnosed GD, antithyroid drugs for less than 3 months. Researchers made the TCR library from RNA that was extracted from PBMCs. Another study also made use of these data, one on T cells in Graves' hyperthyroidism and ophthalmopathy.

The sample consisted of peripheral blood mononuclear cells (PBMCs), taken at new diagnosis, from a patient treated with antithyroid drugs. The source is a woman aged 25-40 years with Graves disease.

This clonotype was seen at least ten times. The V and J genes are TRBV2 and TRBJ2-7; 7 bases map to TRBD1. Germline-derived CDR1 and CDR2 are SNHLY and FYNNEI. V was clipped by 7 bases and J by 6 bases; unmatched bases: 15. The CDR3 runs 15 residues. The CDR3 coding sequence is TGTGCCAGCACAAGCTTACTAGACAGGGCGGCCGAGCAGTACTTC. Its protein is CASTSLLDRAAEQYF.

The chain recombines TRBV7-6 with TRBJ2-1; a weak D match, TRBD2 (6 bases). Trimming pared 5 bases from V and 2 bases from J, leaving 16 bases between. The germline CDR1 and CDR2 sequences are SGHVS and FNYEAQ. The CDR3 has 16 amino acids. Written as DNA, the CDR3 is TGTGCCAGCAGCCCCCCGGGGGTGGGGGCCTACAATGAGCAGTTCTTC. It specifies CASSPPGVGAYNEQFF.

On this clonotype itself: No conserved phenylalanine or tryptophan ends this CDR3, so it is likely a read error. No DNA is shown, since the ends of the CDR3 on it are uncertain; the CDR3 is the one TCRdb lists. The rearrangement joins TRBV20-1 to TRBJ1-1; whether TRBD1, the table's D call, matches the DNA was not checked. The CDR3 is 10 amino acids in total, end residues counted. Germline V gene data show CDR1 as DFQATT and CDR2 as SNEGSKA (reference sequence). CDR3 sequence reads: CSASPPTGRI.

This clonotype was counted a few times. The chain couples TRBV7-2 to TRBJ2-7; D gene unclear. Trimming shortened V by 6 bases and J by 4 bases, and 19 bases separated the two germline ends. Looked up from germline, CDR1 is SGHTA and CDR2 is FQGNSA. This CDR3 has 15 amino acids. Here the CDR3 DNA reads TGTGCCAGCAGTTTTGACTTCTCTACAATATACGAGCAGTACTTC. Its protein product is CASSFDFSTIYEQYF.

This clonotype showed up just a few times. The chain recombines TRBV29-1 with TRBJ2-3, with D uncertain. Trimming shortened V by 8 bases and J by 6 bases, and 21 bases separated the two germline ends. This CDR3 contains 14 residues. Germline-derived CDR1 and CDR2 are SQVTM and ANQGSEA. This CDR3 is CSPVVVGTQDTQYF. The CDR3 DNA is TGCAGCCCAGTTGTTGTAGGTACACAGGATACGCAGTATTTT.

This clonotype was seen at least ten times. V is TRBV2 and J is TRBJ1-4; 8 positions match TRBD1. The junction had 4 bases not matched to a gene; V was cut back by 2 bases and J by 11 bases. Looked up from germline, CDR1 is SNHLY and CDR2 is FYNNEI. The CDR3 extends over 13 amino acids. This chain's CDR3 is CASSEQGAPKLFF. The CDR3 DNA reads as TGTGCCAGCAGTGAACAGGGGGCGCCTAAACTGTTTTTT.

The rearrangement uses TRBV5-1 and TRBJ2-5; D gene unclear. Trimming shortened V by 4 bases and J by 4 bases, and 14 bases separated the two germline ends. This CDR3 spans 14 amino acids. Germline CDR1 and CDR2: SGHRS and YFSETQ. CDR3 sequence: CASSQVGQLETQYF. The CDR3 DNA sequence: TGCGCCAGCAGCCAAGTCGGCCAGCTAGAGACCCAGTACTTC.

This clonotype was seen at least ten times. This chain joins TRBV2 and TRBJ2-1; D might be TRBD1 or TRBD2, each matching 5 bases. Trimming stripped 5 bases from V and 5 bases from J, with 10 bases between. The CDR3 totals 13 residues. Germline values: CDR1 SNHLY, CDR2 FYNNEI. CDR3 in amino acids: CASSRDGNNEQFF. CDR3 sequence (DNA): TGTGCCAGCAGTCGGGACGGCAACAATGAGCAGTTCTTC.

This clonotype has at least ten counts. The chain links TRBV6-5 to TRBJ1-6, with D hard to call. Trimming took 2 bases from V and 8 from J, leaving 13 bases between them. Germline-derived CDR1 and CDR2 are MNHEY and SVGAGI. The CDR3 has 15 amino acids. CDR3 nucleotide sequence: TGTGCCAGCAGTTACGACACCATTCCATATTCACCCCTCCACTTT. It is translated as CASSYDTIPYSPLHF.